This TCR beta chain is from a study of blood T cell repertoires in COVID-19. Study overall: Sites across the United States, Italy and Spain contributed samples from acute and convalescent COVID-19. PBMCs, B-cell-depleted T cells, or T cells provided the cDNA or gDNA that made up the material.

V lost 7 bases and J lost 4, with 17 bases in between. Germline V lookup: CDR1 SGHRS, CDR2 YFSETQ. CDR3 length equals 15 residues. Original methodology: Amplification of reference gene primers provided the estimated nucleated cell counts. Measured with immunoSEQ multiplex PCR; TCRdb has only the in-frame clones, and not every one. For V, J and clone size, that table is used; D and trimming come from the DNA. The sample contains 80,000 to 100,000 clones, 82% of which appear only once. The sequence was collected from a man between 65 and 85 years old with active or convalescent COVID-19. The sequenced material came from peripheral blood. The chain is built from TRBV5-1 and TRBJ1-4; weak D call: TRBD1 (5 bases). In DNA, the CDR3 is TGCGCCAGCGGGCGGGGCGGCGGATTTAATGAAAAACTGTTTTTT. Residues: CASGRGGGFNEKLFF.